This T cell receptor (beta chain) is drawn from a study of Graves' ophthalmopathy and Graves' hyperthyroidism. Study-level results: Predictions made by the model for ophthalmopathy progression reached approximately 71% sensitivity and around 73% specificity.

For repertoire sequencing, the TCR beta CDR3 regions were amplified from RNA transcripts. An initial RT-PCR round employing HTBI primers preceded a second-round multiplex PCR. A single record per CDR3 protein comes from TCRdb applying MiXCR to the multiplex PCR reads. The sample lists 680,000 or so distinct CDR3 sequences, approximately 21% occurring once. This clonotype was observed many times. What it binds is unknown. Stable hyperthyroidism meant no ophthalmopathy within 18 months of follow-up. Patients were excluded if they had other autoimmune diseases or uncontrolled infections, and likewise if pregnancy or lactation applied. The authors isolated PBMCs from 8 to 10 ml of fresh peripheral blood. CDR1 is MNHNS, CDR2 SASEGT, per germline. The CDR3 sequence is 13 residues long. Trimming pared 1 base from V and 2 bases from J, leaving 6 bases between.

This sequence originates from a woman aged 18-29 years with stable Graves' hyperthyroidism. Some clones in this sample may be carry-over from other donors' samples. Sequencing was done on a sample of peripheral blood. This rearrangement joins TRBV6-1 to TRBJ2-7; the D is unclear. The CDR3 coding sequence is TGTGCCAGCAGTGAAGGACAAACCTACGAGCAGTACTTC. Its translation: CASSEGQTYEQYF.